The rows below give T cell receptor beta chains drawn from one sample of a study of regulatory and conventional T cells in RAG deficiency. The data were produced by immunoSEQ multiplex PCR, yet TCRdb's version contains in-frame clones alone and is incomplete. The sample has more than 20,000 clones, approximately 96% seen once; the top ten hold about 1.2%. These data were likewise used in another study, on regulatory T cells.

Sequenced: CD25- CD4+ T cells sorted from blood. Source of these receptors: a human donor in good health. Each CDR3 is given with its conserved first and last residue. The D gene is left open where the match is weak. The size field is filled for only some rows; it gives once, few, many or a size class.

abundance	d_gene	v_gene	j_gene	CDR3aa	CDR3nt
NA	NA	TRBV28	TRBJ2-1	CASTMMGAQGYNEQFF	TGTGCCAGCACTATGATGGGGGCGCAGGGTTACAATGAGCAGTTCTTC
NA	NA	TRBV19	TRBJ1-1	CASSTQRTEAFF	TGTGCCAGTAGTACCCAACGGACTGAAGCTTTCTTT
NA	NA	TRBV27	TRBJ2-1	CASSLSRGEQFF	TGTGCCAGCAGTTTATCTAGGGGTGAGCAGTTCTTC
NA	TRBD1	TRBV7-8	TRBJ2-1	CASSLGLGQGARGGPYNEQFF	TGTGCCAGCAGCTTAGGACTGGGACAGGGGGCGCGAGGGGGGCCTTACAATGAGCAGTTCTTC
NA	NA	TRBV11-2	TRBJ1-2	CASTTRRYGYTF	TGTGCCAGCACCACCCGTAGATATGGCTACACCTTC
NA	TRBD2	TRBV5-1	TRBJ2-3	CASSLRIAGGPVDTQYF	TGCGCCAGCAGCTTGCGGATAGCGGGGGGTCCGGTAGATACGCAGTATTTT
NA	TRBD1	TRBV5-6	TRBJ2-5	CASSAVLGTGEETQYF	TGTGCCAGCAGCGCGGTCTTGGGGACAGGGGAAGAGACCCAGTACTTC
NA	TRBD1	TRBV10-3	TRBJ2-7	CAISARGQSYEQYF	TGTGCCATCAGTGCAAGGGGGCAATCCTACGAGCAGTACTTC
NA	NA	TRBV6-5	TRBJ1-2	CASISIGQNYGYTF	TGTGCCAGCATCTCAATCGGACAGAACTATGGCTACACCTTC
NA	TRBD1	TRBV19	TRBJ2-5	CASSRLGQQETQYF	TGTGCCAGTAGTCGCCTGGGACAGCAAGAGACCCAGTACTTC
NA	TRBD1	TRBV15	TRBJ1-2	CATSRTGGGYTF	TGTGCCACCAGCAGGACAGGGGGCGGCTACACCTTC
NA	NA	TRBV19	TRBJ1-3	CASSISSGTYGNTIYF	TGTGCCAGTAGTATTTCCTCCGGGACTTATGGAAACACCATATATTTT
NA	NA	TRBV5-1	TRBJ1-1	CASSLGHGGEGNTEAFF	TGCGCCAGCAGCTTGGGTCACGGGGGGGAAGGGAACACTGAAGCTTTCTTT
NA	NA	TRBV19	TRBJ2-3	CASSGADTQYF	TGTGCCAGTAGCGGGGCAGATACGCAGTATTTT
NA	TRBD1	TRBV19	TRBJ1-3	CASSTTGAGNTIYF	TGTGCCAGTAGTACCACAGGGGCTGGAAACACCATATATTTT
NA	NA	TRBV9	TRBJ1-2	CASSVSKGANYGYTF	TGTGCCAGCAGCGTATCGAAAGGGGCTAACTATGGCTACACCTTC
NA	NA	TRBV6-1	TRBJ1-6	CASSATGIGNSPLHF	TGTGCCAGCAGTGCAACCGGGATTGGTAATTCACCCCTCCACTTT
NA	NA	TRBV18	TRBJ1-1	CASSPNGDSNTEAFF	TGTGCCAGCTCACCGAACGGGGACTCGAACACTGAAGCTTTCTTT
NA	TRBD2	TRBV12-5	TRBJ2-1	CASGPLAGGNNEQFF	TGTGCTAGTGGTCCCCTCGCGGGGGGGAACAATGAGCAGTTCTTC
once	TRBD1	TRBV6-5	TRBJ2-1	CASSFTGASEQFF	TGTGCCAGCAGTTTTACAGGGGCATCGGAGCAGTTCTTC
NA	NA	TRBV9	TRBJ2-1	CASSVDLEGGGEQFF	TGTGCCAGCAGCGTGGACTTGGAAGGGGGGGGTGAGCAGTTCTTC
NA	TRBD1	TRBV25-1	TRBJ1-2	CASSEYTGGGRYGYTF	TGTGCCAGCAGTGAATACACAGGGGGGGGTCGCTATGGCTACACCTTC
NA	TRBD2	TRBV9	TRBJ2-3	CASSPLAVIPHTQYF	TGTGCCAGCAGTCCACTAGCGGTAATACCACATACGCAGTATTTT
NA	NA	TRBV4-1	TRBJ2-4	CASSQGMGPLAKNIQYF	TGCGCCAGCAGCCAAGGGATGGGGCCTCTAGCCAAAAACATTCAGTACTTC
NA	TRBD2	TRBV15	TRBJ2-1	CATSSGGLAGRLYNEQFF	TGTGCCACCAGCAGTGGGGGACTAGCGGGCCGTTTATACAATGAGCAGTTCTTC
NA	TRBD1	TRBV6-1	TRBJ2-3	CASSVDRENTDTQYF	TGTGCCAGCAGTGTGGACAGGGAGAACACAGATACGCAGTATTTT
NA	TRBD1	TRBV6-5	TRBJ1-2	CASSYYRDRENYGYTF	TGTGCCAGCAGTTACTACAGGGACAGGGAGAACTATGGCTACACCTTC
NA	NA	TRBV2	TRBJ1-6	CASSGLISPLHF	TGTGCCAGCAGTGGCCTCATAAGCCCCCTCCACTTT
NA	TRBD2	TRBV2	TRBJ2-3	CAGGVSTDTQYF	TGTGCCGGGGGGGTTAGCACAGATACGCAGTATTTT
NA	TRBD2	TRBV19	TRBJ2-7	CASSTGLTYEQYF	TGTGCCAGTAGTACGGGACTAACCTACGAGCAGTACTTC
NA	NA	TRBV7-2	TRBJ2-7	CASTSSYEQYF	TGTGCCAGCACCAGCTCCTACGAGCAGTACTTC